The next 18 T cell receptor beta chains were all read from a single sample in a study of CD8+CD57+ T cells in acquired aplastic anemia (dated by TCRdb to 2017 to 2018). The patients picked for sequencing were ones in whom flow cytometry had shown an expansion of CD8+CD57+ cells. The run used an Illumina HiSeq 2000. Genomic DNA was used as template for profiling of TCR beta VDJ combinations and CDR3 sequences. Using fastp at Q25 and MiXCR, TCRdb reprocessed the public reads and kept productive beta chains. Each entry is one CDR3 protein sequence, shown with its most common DNA and genes. The sample profile shows roughly 180,000 distinct CDR3 sequences; 55% to 65% of them were found once. Together, the top ten hold more than 40% of the sample. Material: sorted CD4+, CD8+, or CD8+CD57+ T cells (not recorded which) from PBMCs. The receptors come from a human donor with aplastic anemia.

This chain links TRBV19 with TRBJ1-1, with 7 bases aligning to TRBD1. The CDR3 sequence is 14 residues long. V trimming: 6 bases; J trimming: 4 bases; junction bases outside the gene matches: 8. Looked up from germline, CDR1 is LNHDA and CDR2 is SQIVND (reference sequence). The CDR3 loop is CASRDPRDSTEAFF. Written as DNA, the CDR3 is TGTGCCAGTAGGGACCCTCGGGACAGCACTGAAGCTTTCTTT.

Written as DNA, the CDR3 is TGCAGTGCTCCCGGACTAGCGGGAAGCAGGAAAGATACGCAGTATTTT. It translates to CSAPGLAGSRKDTQYF. This chain connects TRBV20-1 to TRBJ2-3; 12 nucleotides line up with TRBD2. CDR3 length: 16 residues. V shed 5 bases, J shed 5 bases, and the junction held 11 bases outside the gene matches. Per the germline V gene, CDR1 is DFQATT and CDR2 is SNEGSKA (reference sequence).

This clonotype came up many times. The rearrangement links TRBV6-1 to TRBJ1-6; D is undetermined. Germline-derived CDR1 and CDR2 are MNHNS and SASEGT. Trimming removed 4 bases at V and 10 bases at J, with 14 bases between. This CDR3 contains 14 residues. CDR3 amino acids: CASSGADSNSPLHF. The CDR3 nucleotides are TGTGCCAGCAGTGGGGCGGATTCTAACTCACCCCTCCACTTT.

The rearrangement joins TRBV5-8 to TRBJ1-1; D remains ambiguous. This CDR3 comprises 16 residues. Germline values: CDR1 SGHTS, CDR2 YDEGEE. V was cut by 2 bases and J by 4 bases, with 18 bases left in between. The CDR3 reads CASSLRLAGYGTEAFF. CDR3 nucleotides: TGTGCCAGCAGCTTAAGATTGGCTGGGTACGGCACTGAAGCTTTCTTT. The variable domain in full, with the rest retrieved from reference TRBV5-8 and TRBJ1-1, is EAGVTQSPTHLIKTRGQQATLRCSPISGHTSVYWYQQALGLGLQFLLWYDEGEERNRGNFPPRFSGRQFPNYSSELNVNALELEDSALYLCASSLRLAGYGTEAFFGQGTRLTVV.

This clonotype was counted once. This may be a read error, as it is one base from a much larger clone. V and J are TRBV5-6 and TRBJ1-2, with D hard to call. This CDR3 spans 15 amino acids. The germline V gene has CDR1 SGHDT and CDR2 YYEEEE. CDR3 in DNA: TGTACCAGCAGCTTGATACGTGTTGTGGACTATGGCTACACCTTC. It encodes CTSSLIRVVDYGYTF.

The chain has TRBV5-1 and TRBJ2-7; 7 bases align to TRBD2. The CDR3 covers 15 residues. J was trimmed by 1 base and V by 2 bases; bases with no gene match: 6. CDR1 SGHRS and CDR2 YFSETQ come from the germline V gene. The CDR3 nucleotides are TGCGCCAGCAGCTTCGGGCTGGGGGGGTCCTACGAGCAGTACTTC. Its translation is CASSFGLGGSYEQYF.

This clonotype has ten or more counts. The chain joins TRBV24-1 to TRBJ2-2, with 8 nucleotides matching TRBD2. The CDR3 covers 16 residues. Looked up from germline, CDR1 is KGHDR and CDR2 is SFDVKD. V trimming: 7 bases; J trimming: 1 base; junction bases outside the gene matches: 7. For the CDR3, the DNA is TGTGCCACCAGAAGCCCGGGACTAGAGAACACCGGGGAGCTGTTTTTT. This sequence encodes CATRSPGLENTGELFF.

The rearrangement links TRBV10-1 to TRBJ1-5, with 8 positions matching TRBD1. The CDR3 length is 14 residues. V trimming: 5 bases; J trimming: 1 base; junction bases outside the gene matches: 1. The germline CDR1 and CDR2 sequences are WNHNN and SYGVQD (reference sequence). DNA for the CDR3: TGCGCCAGCAGTTGGGACAGGAGCAATCAGCCCCAGCATTTT. It specifies CASSWDRSNQPQHF.

As DNA, the CDR3 is TGTGCCAGCATGGGACAGGAATTAAGCTACACCTTC. Amino acids: CASMGQELSYTF. The chain combines TRBV2 with TRBJ1-2; 8 bases map to TRBD1. Trimming cost V 7 bases and J 9 bases; bases outside gene matches: 7. The CDR3 is 12 residues long. CDR1 and CDR2 (germline): SNHLY, FYNNEI.

The rearrangement uses TRBV29-1 and TRBJ2-2; D is perhaps TRBD1 or TRBD2 (5 bases each). Trimming pared 6 bases from V and 1 base from J, leaving 12 bases between. The CDR3 has 14 amino acids. From germline, CDR1 is SQVTM and CDR2 ANQGSEA. In nucleotides, the CDR3 is TGCAGCGTGGGGGTTGTTGGGAACACCGGGGAGCTGTTTTTT. Translated: CSVGVVGNTGELFF.

The CDR3 bases are TGTGCCACCAGTGATTTGGCTAGCGGGAGTCTCGACGAGCAGTACTTC. Translated: CATSDLASGSLDEQYF. The chain has TRBV24-1 and TRBJ2-7; 10 bases are shared with TRBD2. Germline V gene data show CDR1 as KGHDR and CDR2 as SFDVKD. Unmatched junction bases numbered 6, after V lost 0 bases and J lost 5 bases. This CDR3 spans 16 amino acids.

This chain connects TRBV2 to TRBJ2-5; weak D call: TRBD1 (6 bases). Trimming removed 6 bases at V and 2 bases at J, with 19 bases between. CDR3 length: 16 amino acids. Germline CDR1 reads SNHLY; CDR2 reads FYNNEI. This CDR3 reads CASRAGDGWGQETQYF. The CDR3 DNA sequence: TGTGCCAGCAGAGCAGGGGACGGGTGGGGGCAAGAGACCCAGTACTTC.

Concerning this clonotype itself: The junction shows a germline mismatch at one end, possibly a read error. The chain recombines TRBV10-3 with TRBJ2-7; D is uncertain. CDR3 size: 16 residues. CDR1 and CDR2 from the germline V gene are ENHRY and SYGVKD. For the CDR3, the DNA is TGTGCCAGCAGTGGCAGGAACGAGCCCTGGAGATACGAGCAGTACTTC. Its protein product is CASSGRNEPWRYEQYF.

This rearrangement joins TRBV7-8 to TRBJ2-1, with D possibly matching TRBD2 (6 bases). Trimming pared 2 bases from V and 9 bases from J, leaving 8 bases between. Germline V gene lookup returns CDR1 SGHVS and CDR2 FQNEAQ. The CDR3 contains 12 residues. The CDR3 DNA sequence: TGTGCCAGCAGCTTACGGGAGCGTGAGCAGTTCTTC. Protein: CASSLREREQFF.

On this clonotype: A read error may account for a junction end that differs from germline. The CDR3 DNA follows: TGTGCCAGCAGTTACCTTCGAGACAGCTACGAGCAGTACTTC. Translated: CASSYLRDSYEQYF. The V and J genes are TRBV10-3 and TRBJ2-7, with D maybe TRBD1 (5 bases). This CDR3 is built from 14 residues. Germline assignment: CDR1 ENHRY and CDR2 SYGVKD.

This clonotype was observed a handful of times. The chain couples TRBV20-1 to TRBJ1-4; D is undetermined. This CDR3 has 14 residues. The germline V gene has CDR1 DFQATT and CDR2 SNEGSKA (reference sequence). The V gene lost 2 bases and the J gene lost 8 bases, with 15 bases spanning the gap. CDR3 residues: CSARPTQMWEKLFF. For the CDR3, the DNA is TGCAGTGCTAGACCTACACAGATGTGGGAAAAACTGTTTTTT.

With regard to this clonotype: A much larger clone is a single base away; this may be a read error. Since no conserved phenylalanine or tryptophan closes the CDR3, a read error is the likely cause. The V gene is TRBV6-5, the J gene TRBJ2-7, with 8 bases aligning to TRBD1. The junction had 6 bases not matched to a gene; V was cut back by 4 bases and J by 7 bases. The germline CDR1 and CDR2 sequences are MNHEY and SVGAGI. The CDR3 loop spans 13 amino acids. The CDR3 DNA follows: TGTGCCAGCAGTTTGTCCAGGGGGCGAGAGCAGTACCTC. Its translation is CASSLSRGREQYL.

This clonotype has more than one count but fewer than ten. V is TRBV9 and J is TRBJ1-1; no firm D call. Trimming left V 0 bases short and J 1 base short, with 10 bases between. This CDR3 spans 15 amino acids. The germline gives CDR1 SGDLS, CDR2 YYNGEE. CDR3 sequence (DNA): TGTGCCAGCAGCGTAGGCTGGGAAAAGAACACTGAAGCTTTCTTT. This translates into CASSVGWEKNTEAFF.